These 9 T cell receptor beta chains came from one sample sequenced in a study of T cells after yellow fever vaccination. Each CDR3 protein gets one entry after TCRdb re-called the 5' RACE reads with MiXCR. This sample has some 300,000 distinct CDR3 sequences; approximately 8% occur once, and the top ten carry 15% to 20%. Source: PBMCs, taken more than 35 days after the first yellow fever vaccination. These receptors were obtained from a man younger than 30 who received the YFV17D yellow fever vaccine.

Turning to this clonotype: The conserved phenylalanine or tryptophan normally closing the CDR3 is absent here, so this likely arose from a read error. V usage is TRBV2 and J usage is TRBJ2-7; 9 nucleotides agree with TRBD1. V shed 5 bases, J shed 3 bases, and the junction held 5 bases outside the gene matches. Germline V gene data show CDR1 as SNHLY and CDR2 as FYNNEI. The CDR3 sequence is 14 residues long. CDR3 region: CASSLTGQGYEQYI. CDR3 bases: TGTGCCAGCAGTCTTACGGGACAGGGCTACGAGCAGTACATC.

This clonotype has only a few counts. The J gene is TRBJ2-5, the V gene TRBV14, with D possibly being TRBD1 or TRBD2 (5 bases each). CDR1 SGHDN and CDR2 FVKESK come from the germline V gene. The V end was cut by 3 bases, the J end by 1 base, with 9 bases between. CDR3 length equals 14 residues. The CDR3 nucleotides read TGTGCCAGCAGCCACTGGGACGTCCAAGAGACCCAGTACTTC. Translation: CASSHWDVQETQYF. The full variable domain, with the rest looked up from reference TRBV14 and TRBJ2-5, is EAGVTQFPSHSVIEKGQTVTLRCDPISGHDNLYWYRRVMGKEIKFLLHFVKESKQDESGMPNNRFLAERTGGTYSTLKVQPAELEDSGVYFCASSHWDVQETQYFGPGTRLLVL.

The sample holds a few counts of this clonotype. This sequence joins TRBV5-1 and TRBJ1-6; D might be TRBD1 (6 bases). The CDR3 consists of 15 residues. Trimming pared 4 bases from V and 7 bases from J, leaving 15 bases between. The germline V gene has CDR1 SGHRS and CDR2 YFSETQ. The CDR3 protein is CASSPQGQGNSPLHF. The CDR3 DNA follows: TGCGCCAGCAGCCCCCAGGGGCAGGGGAATTCACCCCTCCACTTT.

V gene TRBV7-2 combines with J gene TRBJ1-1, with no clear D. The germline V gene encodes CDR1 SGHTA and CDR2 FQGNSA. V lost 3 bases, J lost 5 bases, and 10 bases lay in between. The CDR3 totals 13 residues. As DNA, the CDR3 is TGTGCCAGCAGCTTCGGCTCTCTGACTGAAGCTTTCTTT. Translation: CASSFGSLTEAFF.

CDR3 sequence (DNA): TGTGCCAGCAGCCCCCGGACTAGCGGGGGTGACAATGAGCAGTTCTTC. Its protein is CASSPRTSGGDNEQFF. The chain has TRBV5-4 and TRBJ2-1, with TRBD2 identical over 13 bases. V dropped 4 bases and J dropped 5; count of bases not matched to a gene: 6. CDR1 is SGHNT and CDR2 is YYREEE in the germline V gene (reference sequence). The CDR3 sequence is 16 residues long.

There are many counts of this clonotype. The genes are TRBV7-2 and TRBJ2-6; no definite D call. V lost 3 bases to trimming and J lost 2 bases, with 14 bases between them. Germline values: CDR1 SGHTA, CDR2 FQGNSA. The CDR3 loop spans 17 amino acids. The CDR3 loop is CASSFLSPAAGANVLTF. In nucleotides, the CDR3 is TGTGCCAGCAGCTTTTTGTCACCGGCAGCTGGGGCCAACGTCCTGACTTTC. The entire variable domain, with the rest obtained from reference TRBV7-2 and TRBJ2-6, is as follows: GAGVSQSPSNKVTEKGKDVELRCDPISGHTALYWYRQSLGQGLEFLIYFQGNSAPDKSGLPSDRFSAERTGGSVSTLTIQRTQQEDSAVYLCASSFLSPAAGANVLTFGAGSRLTVL.

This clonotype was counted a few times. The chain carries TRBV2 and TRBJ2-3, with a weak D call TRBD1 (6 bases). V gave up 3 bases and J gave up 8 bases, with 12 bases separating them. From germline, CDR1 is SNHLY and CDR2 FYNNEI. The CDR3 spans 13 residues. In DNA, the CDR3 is TGTGCCAGCAGTGATGTGGGGGCCGGTACGCAGTATTTT. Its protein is CASSDVGAGTQYF.

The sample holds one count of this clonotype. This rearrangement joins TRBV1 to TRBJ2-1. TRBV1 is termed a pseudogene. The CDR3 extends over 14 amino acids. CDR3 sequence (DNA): TGCACCAGCAGCCAAGACACAGCCGAGCAGGATCAGCGCTTC. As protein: CTSSQDTAEQDQRF.

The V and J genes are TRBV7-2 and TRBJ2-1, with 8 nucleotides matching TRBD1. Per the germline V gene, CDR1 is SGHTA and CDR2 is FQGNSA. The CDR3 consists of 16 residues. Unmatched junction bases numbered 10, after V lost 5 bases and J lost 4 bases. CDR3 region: CASSISRGQAYNEQFF. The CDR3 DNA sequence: TGTGCCAGCAGCATAAGCAGGGGGCAGGCATACAATGAGCAGTTCTTC. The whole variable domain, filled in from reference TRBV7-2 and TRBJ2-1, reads GAGVSQSPSNKVTEKGKDVELRCDPISGHTALYWYRQSLGQGLEFLIYFQGNSAPDKSGLPSDRFSAERTGGSVSTLTIQRTQQEDSAVYLCASSISRGQAYNEQFFGPGTRLTVL.